The entry below gives a single TCR beta chain sequence along with its context. Libraries were prepared by immunoSEQ multiplex PCR; TCRdb keeps only in-frame clonotypes and omits some of them. The data show 80,000 or so clones, about 92% seen once. The sample comes from a study of T cell changes during pregnancy in multiple sclerosis. The CDR3 is 16 residues long. J lost 3 bases, V lost 4 bases, and 9 bases had no gene match. Germline V gene sequence: CDR1 SNHLY, CDR2 FYNNEI. This TCR was sampled from a female donor with multiple sclerosis, enrolled in a pregnancy study. Specimen: peripheral blood, collected before pregnancy. The rearrangement joins TRBV2 to TRBJ2-3; 8 bases map to TRBD2. The CDR3 sequence is CASSGSGLGGTDTQYF. The CDR3 DNA reads as TGTGCCAGCAGTGGGTCGGGACTAGGAGGGACAGATACGCAGTATTTT.